Listed below are T cell receptor beta chains from one sample, sequenced in a study of blood T cell repertoires in COVID-19. Only in-frame clones appear in the TCRdb table, and some are missing; sequencing was by immunoSEQ multiplex PCR. The top ten hold about 3.2% of the sample, which has roughly 140,000 clones, around four fifths seen once. Input material: peripheral blood. These TCRs come from a woman aged 40 to 50 with active or convalescent COVID-19. The CDR3 runs from the conserved cysteine through the conserved F or W. Fields, in order: J gene, V gene, clone size, D gene, CDR3 length, CDR3 DNA, CDR3 protein. The D gene is left open where the match is weak. Expanded clones are given a class, and other clones once, few, many or no size at all.

j_call: TRBJ1-2; v_call: TRBV18; clone_size: NA; d_call: TRBD1; cdr3_length: 14; cdr3_nt: TGTGCCAGCTCACCAGGGACAGGGGACTATGGCTACACCTTC; cdr3_aa: CASSPGTGDYGYTF
j_call: TRBJ1-4; v_call: TRBV28; clone_size: once; d_call: NA; cdr3_length: 13; cdr3_nt: TGTGCCAGCATGGGGGCTTCTAATGAAAAACTGTTTTTT; cdr3_aa: CASMGASNEKLFF
j_call: TRBJ1-4; v_call: TRBV7-8; clone_size: NA; d_call: TRBD1; cdr3_length: 13; cdr3_nt: TGTGCCAGCAGCTCCTACAGGGGAGAAAAACTGTTTTTT; cdr3_aa: CASSSYRGEKLFF
j_call: TRBJ1-1; v_call: TRBV6-1; clone_size: NA; d_call: TRBD1; cdr3_length: 13; cdr3_nt: TGTGCCAGCAGTGAGAGACAGGGGGCGCGAGCTTTCTTT; cdr3_aa: CASSERQGARAFF
j_call: TRBJ1-2; v_call: TRBV2; clone_size: NA; d_call: NA; cdr3_length: 15; cdr3_nt: TGTGCCAGCACCTTCGGGACACCTCTGAACTATGGCTACACCTTC; cdr3_aa: CASTFGTPLNYGYTF
j_call: TRBJ1-4; v_call: TRBV19; clone_size: NA; d_call: TRBD1; cdr3_length: 14; cdr3_nt: TGTGCCAGTATGGCCGAAAGGGGGCGAGAAAAACTGTTTTTT; cdr3_aa: CASMAERGREKLFF
j_call: TRBJ2-5; v_call: TRBV30; clone_size: NA; d_call: TRBD2; cdr3_length: 15; cdr3_nt: TGTGCCTGGCAAACCGGGACTAGCGGGAGGGCGACCCAGTACTTC; cdr3_aa: CAWQTGTSGRATQYF
j_call: TRBJ2-7; v_call: TRBV6-5; clone_size: NA; d_call: NA; cdr3_length: 14; cdr3_nt: TGTGCCAGCAGTCCCGCGGGGCAGCGCTACGAGCAGTACTTC; cdr3_aa: CASSPAGQRYEQYF
j_call: TRBJ2-7; v_call: TRBV27; clone_size: NA; d_call: NA; cdr3_length: 16; cdr3_nt: TGTGCCAGCAGTTTAATTGGTAACAGCTTTACTGGCGAGCAGTACTTC; cdr3_aa: CASSLIGNSFTGEQYF
j_call: TRBJ1-3; v_call: TRBV28; clone_size: NA; d_call: TRBD1; cdr3_length: 15; cdr3_nt: TGTGCCAGCAGTTTGCCCAGACAGGGAGGCAACACCATATATTTT; cdr3_aa: CASSLPRQGGNTIYF
j_call: TRBJ1-1; v_call: TRBV5-1; clone_size: NA; d_call: NA; cdr3_length: 15; cdr3_nt: TGCGCCAGCAGCTTGGACTCGGGTCGGCAGGGCCAAGCTTTCTTT; cdr3_aa: CASSLDSGRQGQAFF
j_call: TRBJ1-2; v_call: TRBV28; clone_size: NA; d_call: TRBD1; cdr3_length: 14; cdr3_nt: TGTGCCAGCAGCCCGACAGGGGGCAACTATGGCTACACCTTC; cdr3_aa: CASSPTGGNYGYTF
j_call: TRBJ2-1; v_call: TRBV23-1; clone_size: NA; d_call: TRBD2; cdr3_length: 23; cdr3_nt: TGCGCCAGTCAAGAGCCCGCGAGGTTCGGACTGGGAAATAGCGGGAGTAATTTTGGTGAGCAGTTCTTC; cdr3_aa: CASQEPARFGLGNSGSNFGEQFF
j_call: TRBJ2-1; v_call: TRBV28; clone_size: NA; d_call: NA; cdr3_length: 14; cdr3_nt: TGTGCCAGCAGTTTCAGGGGATGGAACAATGAGCAGTTCTTC; cdr3_aa: CASSFRGWNNEQFF
j_call: TRBJ2-1; v_call: TRBV7-9; clone_size: NA; d_call: TRBD2; cdr3_length: 16; cdr3_nt: TGTGCCAGCAGCTTGGACGGGGGGATCTCCTACAATGAGCAGTTCTTC; cdr3_aa: CASSLDGGISYNEQFF
j_call: TRBJ2-5; v_call: TRBV28; clone_size: NA; d_call: TRBD2; cdr3_length: 15; cdr3_nt: TGTGCCAGCAGTTTAGGAGCGGGGTTTCGGGAGACCCAGTACTTC; cdr3_aa: CASSLGAGFRETQYF
j_call: TRBJ1-1; v_call: TRBV28; clone_size: medium-sized; d_call: TRBD1; cdr3_length: 13; cdr3_nt: TGTGCCAGCAGTCGGACAGGGGGCCTGTCGGCTTTCTTT; cdr3_aa: CASSRTGGLSAFF
j_call: TRBJ1-1; v_call: TRBV18; clone_size: NA; d_call: TRBD1; cdr3_length: 15; cdr3_nt: TGTGCCAGCTCACCACTACAGGGGCCGAACACTGAAGCTTTCTTT; cdr3_aa: CASSPLQGPNTEAFF
j_call: TRBJ1-1; v_call: TRBV28; clone_size: NA; d_call: NA; cdr3_length: 14; cdr3_nt: TGTGCCAGCAGTTCTTACATCGAGAACACTGAAGCTTTCTTT; cdr3_aa: CASSSYIENTEAFF
j_call: TRBJ1-5; v_call: TRBV28; clone_size: NA; d_call: TRBD1; cdr3_length: 16; cdr3_nt: TGTGCCAGCAGTTCCACAGGGGGTGGGCGCAATCAGCCCCAGCATTTT; cdr3_aa: CASSSTGGGRNQPQHF
j_call: TRBJ2-7; v_call: TRBV5-6; clone_size: NA; d_call: TRBD2; cdr3_length: 17; cdr3_nt: TGTGCCAGCAGCAACGGGGTAGCGGGGGCTGGGATGTACGAGCAGTACTTC; cdr3_aa: CASSNGVAGAGMYEQYF
j_call: TRBJ2-2; v_call: TRBV6-1; clone_size: NA; d_call: TRBD2; cdr3_length: 14; cdr3_nt: TGTGCCAGCGAGGTAGCGGGGGGGCCCAGGGAGCTGTTTTTT; cdr3_aa: CASEVAGGPRELFF
j_call: TRBJ1-5; v_call: TRBV7-9; clone_size: NA; d_call: TRBD1; cdr3_length: 15; cdr3_nt: TGTGCCAGCAGCTCGGACAGGGAAGGTCATCAGCCCCAGCATTTT; cdr3_aa: CASSSDREGHQPQHF
j_call: TRBJ1-1; v_call: TRBV5-1; clone_size: NA; d_call: NA; cdr3_length: 15; cdr3_nt: TGCGCCAGCAGCTTTGGGGCAGGACATAACACTGAAGCTTTCTTT; cdr3_aa: CASSFGAGHNTEAFF
j_call: TRBJ2-3; v_call: TRBV5-1; clone_size: NA; d_call: NA; cdr3_length: 14; cdr3_nt: TGCGCCAGCAGCCAGGGACACAGCACAGATACGCAGTATTTT; cdr3_aa: CASSQGHSTDTQYF
j_call: TRBJ2-7; v_call: TRBV19; clone_size: NA; d_call: TRBD1; cdr3_length: 12; cdr3_nt: TGTGCCAGGGGACAGGGGAACTACGAGCAGTACTTC; cdr3_aa: CARGQGNYEQYF
j_call: TRBJ2-2; v_call: TRBV28; clone_size: few; d_call: NA; cdr3_length: 11; cdr3_nt: TGTGCCAGCAGTTTCGGCGGGGAGCTGTTTTTT; cdr3_aa: CASSFGGELFF
j_call: TRBJ1-2; v_call: TRBV19; clone_size: NA; d_call: NA; cdr3_length: 13; cdr3_nt: TGTGCCAGTAGTATGACAGGAGTCTATGGCTACACCTTC; cdr3_aa: CASSMTGVYGYTF
j_call: TRBJ2-1; v_call: TRBV11-3; clone_size: NA; d_call: NA; cdr3_length: 16; cdr3_nt: TGTGCCAGCAGCGCAGGGGGGACCGTCACGTACAATGAGCAGTTCTTC; cdr3_aa: CASSAGGTVTYNEQFF
j_call: TRBJ2-4; v_call: TRBV28; clone_size: NA; d_call: NA; cdr3_length: 15; cdr3_nt: TGTGCCAGCAGTTTGTCGCAGGGTGGCAAAAACATTCAGTACTTC; cdr3_aa: CASSLSQGGKNIQYF